This is a list of T cell receptor beta chains from one sample in a study of T cell responses to AZD1222 COVID-19 vaccine. Measured with immunoSEQ multiplex PCR; TCRdb has only the in-frame clones, and not every one. The sample lists around 130,000 clones, 75% to 90% occurring once. The material was peripheral blood, obtained on day 0 of AZD1222 vaccination. Every receptor here comes from an adult in good health. Both conserved end residues are part of each CDR3. A D gene is named only where the DNA matches it firmly. Clone size appears in some rows only: once, few, many, or a class for an expanded clone.

abundance	v_gene	j_gene	d_gene	CDR3nt	CDR3aa
NA	TRBV4-1	TRBJ1-4	TRBD1	TGCGCCAGCAGCCATCATCCGGGACAGGGAAGCGAAAAACTGTTTTTT	CASSHHPGQGSEKLFF
NA	TRBV7-3	TRBJ2-1	TRBD2	TGTGCCAGCAGCCCAGGGGCTAGCGGGGGGGCCTCTGAGCAGTTCTTC	CASSPGASGGASEQFF
NA	TRBV18	TRBJ1-1	NA	TGTGCCAGCTCACCACCAGGGGAGGGAGCTTTCTTT	CASSPPGEGAFF
NA	TRBV5-4	TRBJ1-5	NA	TGTGCCAGCAGCTTCGGGGGCAGAGAAGGCCAGCCCCAGCATTTT	CASSFGGREGQPQHF
NA	TRBV7-8	TRBJ1-1	NA	TGTGCCAGCAGCTTACGAGGGGCACGGGCTTTCTTT	CASSLRGARAFF
NA	TRBV6-1	TRBJ1-6	TRBD1	TGTGCCAGCAGTGAGGGGACAGCTGATTCACCCCTCCACTTT	CASSEGTADSPLHF
NA	TRBV6-1	TRBJ2-7	TRBD1	TGTGCCAGCAGTGAAGTTGGACAGGGGTACTACGAGCAGTACTTC	CASSEVGQGYYEQYF
NA	TRBV7-9	TRBJ2-2	NA	TGTGCCGTCGGGTCGCTTAACACCGGGGAGCTGTTTTTT	CAVGSLNTGELFF
NA	TRBV28	TRBJ2-5	NA	TGTGCCGCCGGCCGGGAGACCCAGTACTTC	CAAGRETQYF
once	TRBV6-5	TRBJ2-7	NA	TGTGCCAGCAGTTACTTCCACGAGCAGTACTTC	CASSYFHEQYF
once	TRBV6-5	TRBJ1-4	TRBD1	TGTGCCAGCAGCGCCGACAGGGGCAAATATGAAAAACTGTTTTTT	CASSADRGKYEKLFF
NA	TRBV5-1	TRBJ1-4	TRBD1	TGCGCCAGCAGCTATACAGGGGGCGGTCGTGGCGAAAAACTGTTTTTT	CASSYTGGGRGEKLFF
few	TRBV6-5	TRBJ1-6	NA	TGTGCCAGCGAACCGGGGTCTGGCGCTTCACCCCTCCACTTT	CASEPGSGASPLHF
NA	TRBV14	TRBJ2-1	TRBD2	TGTGCCAGCAGCCTTAGCGGGGGGGACAAAAAGTTCTTC	CASSLSGGDKKFF
NA	TRBV6-5	TRBJ1-5	NA	TGTGCCAGCAGTCCCTGGGGTCGTAGCAATCAGCCCCAGCATTTT	CASSPWGRSNQPQHF
once	TRBV9	TRBJ2-1	TRBD2	TGTGCCAGCAGCCCTGGGACTAGCGGGGGGCACTACAATGAGCAGTTCTTC	CASSPGTSGGHYNEQFF
NA	TRBV27	TRBJ2-1	TRBD1	TGTGCCAGCAGTTTATCTGGGACAGGGAACAATGAGCAGTTCTTC	CASSLSGTGNNEQFF
NA	TRBV9	TRBJ1-1	NA	TGTGCCAGCAGCGTGGATTATGGGGCTTTGAACACTGAAGCTTTCTTT	CASSVDYGALNTEAFF
NA	TRBV6-6	TRBJ1-2	NA	TGTGCCAGTGGGGCCCGGCGGGAGGGCTATGGCTACACCTTC	CASGARREGYGYTF
NA	TRBV6-5	TRBJ1-2	NA	TGTGCCAGCATAACATCTGGGACCAACTATGGCTACACCTTC	CASITSGTNYGYTF
NA	TRBV27	TRBJ1-5	NA	TGTGCCAGCAGTTTATCGATCCCAGGGTGGGGTCAGCCCCAGCATTTT	CASSLSIPGWGQPQHF
NA	TRBV7-6	TRBJ2-7	NA	TGTGCCAGCAGCTTAGCGCCTGGAAACGAGCAGTACTTC	CASSLAPGNEQYF
NA	TRBV6-5	TRBJ2-6	NA	TGTGCCAGTTACCTCTCTGGGGCCAACGTCCTGACTTTC	CASYLSGANVLTF
NA	TRBV5-1	TRBJ1-2	NA	TGCGCCAGCAGATATACCGTTGGGTCTACGGGCTATGGCTACACCTTC	CASRYTVGSTGYGYTF
NA	TRBV10-3	TRBJ1-6	NA	TGTGCCATCAGTGACAGGAATTCACCCCTCCACTTT	CAISDRNSPLHF
NA	TRBV18	TRBJ2-2	TRBD1	TGTGCCAGCTCACCAAATATAATTAATCCGGAAGGGGGCTCGAACACCGGGGAGCTGTTTTTT	CASSPNIINPEGGSNTGELFF
few	TRBV11-3	TRBJ2-1	TRBD2	TGTGCCAGCAGCCCCGGGACTAGCAGTCACAATGAGCAGTTCTTC	CASSPGTSSHNEQFF
NA	TRBV4-2	TRBJ2-7	NA	TGTGCCAGCAGCCCGCAGGCCGGGTACGAAGGGGCCTACGAGCAGTACTTC	CASSPQAGYEGAYEQYF
NA	TRBV5-1	TRBJ2-3	TRBD1	TGCGCCAGCAGCGGACCGGGACAGGGGATGGGAGATACGCAGTATTTT	CASSGPGQGMGDTQYF
NA	TRBV4-1	TRBJ1-4	NA	TGCGCCAGCAGCCAACATACCACCCGGGGGCTAGGTAATGAAAAACTGTTTTTT	CASSQHTTRGLGNEKLFF
NA	TRBV6-1	TRBJ2-3	NA	TGTGCCAGCAGTGAACCGGGAGCTTCAGATACGCAGTATTTT	CASSEPGASDTQYF
NA	TRBV9	TRBJ1-2	NA	TGTGCCAGCAGCGAGGGGCAGGGAAGTGGTTATGGCTACACCTTC	CASSEGQGSGYGYTF
medium-sized	TRBV7-3	TRBJ2-1	NA	TGTGCCAGCAGCCCCCAGAGCGACGGGTATTACAATGAGCAGTTCTTC	CASSPQSDGYYNEQFF
NA	TRBV28	TRBJ1-2	NA	TGTGCCAGCAGTCTAGACCGTAACTATGGCTACACCTTC	CASSLDRNYGYTF
NA	TRBV7-3	TRBJ1-1	NA	TGTGCCAGCAGCTTAAACAGGTACGGAGGCACTGAAGCTTTCTTT	CASSLNRYGGTEAFF
NA	TRBV7-9	TRBJ2-1	TRBD2	TGTGCCAGCACCACCTGGACTAGCGGGGGGGATTACAATGAGCAGTTCTTC	CASTTWTSGGDYNEQFF